Following are 24 T cell receptor beta chains from one sample sequenced in a study of blood T cells in healthy people across ages. Then a second PCR, running roughly 7 to 11 cycles, was carried out with a sample-barcoded 5' primer and a J-beta primer mix. TCRdb reanalysed the 5' RACE reads using MiXCR and keeps one entry per CDR3 protein. The table records roughly 650,000 distinct CDR3 sequences, about 30% of them present only once. Sequenced material: blood. The origin of the receptors is a woman at least 80 years old in good health.

This clonotype was seen repeatedly, ten times or more. The V and J genes are TRBV6-1 and TRBJ2-4; D remains ambiguous. Trimming removed 8 bases at V and 1 base at J, with 12 bases between. The V gene's germline CDR1 is MNHNS and CDR2 SASEGT. CDR3 length equals 14 residues. This CDR3 reads CASGREAAKNIQYF. In DNA form, the CDR3 reads TGTGCCAGCGGGCGTGAGGCGGCCAAAAACATTCAGTACTTC.

Ten or more counts support this clonotype. This chain joins TRBV7-6 and TRBJ2-3; D uncertain. The V and J ends lost 2 bases and 0 bases respectively, with 9 bases between them. Germline-derived CDR1 and CDR2 are SGHVS and FNYEAQ. CDR3 length: 15 residues. Here the CDR3 reads CASSLIGASTDTQYF. In DNA, the CDR3 is TGTGCCAGCAGCTTAATCGGCGCCAGCACAGATACGCAGTATTTT. The full variable domain, in which reference TRBV7-6 and TRBJ2-3 provide the parts outside the CDR3, is GAGVSQSPRYKVTKRGQDVALRCDPISGHVSLYWYRQALGQGPEFLTYFNYEAQQDKSGLPNDRFSAERPEGSISTLTIQRTEQRDSAMYRCASSLIGASTDTQYFGPGTRLTVL.

The chain links TRBV5-6 to TRBJ2-7; 7 nucleotides agree with TRBD1. The CDR3 runs to 13 residues. The J segment lost 3 bases and the V segment lost 7 bases, leaving 7 bases of the junction unmatched. The germline gives CDR1 SGHDT, CDR2 YYEEEE. The CDR3 is CASGRTGIYEQYF. CDR3 DNA sequence: TGTGCCAGCGGACGGACAGGCATCTACGAGCAGTACTTC.

Turning to this clonotype: A read error may be the cause here, since a much bigger clone is one base away. This chain uses TRBV7-2 with TRBJ2-3; TRBD2 might be the D (7 bases). This CDR3 has 17 amino acids. Germline V gene sequence: CDR1 SGHTA, CDR2 FQGNSA. The CDR3 here is CASSPGRRGPSTGTQYF. The CDR3 DNA reads as TGTGCCAGCAGCCCCGGCCGGCGGGGGCCTAGCACAGGTACGCAGTATTTT. Filled out from reference TRBV7-2 and TRBJ2-3, the complete variable domain reads GAGVSQSPSNKVTEKGKDVELRCDPISGHTALYWYRQSLGQGLEFLIYFQGNSAPDKSGLPSDRFSAERTGGSVSTLTIQRTQQEDSAVYLCASSPGRRGPSTGTQYFGPGTRLTVL.

This clonotype came up many times. The chain combines TRBV7-9 with TRBJ2-7; the match to TRBD1 covers 9 bases. Germline loops: CDR1 SEHNR, CDR2 FQNEAQ (reference sequence). There are 16 residues in the CDR3. After removal of 5 bases from V and 3 bases from J, the junction contained 11 bases not matched to a gene. DNA of the CDR3: TGTGCCAGCAGCGACGAGACCGGGACAGGGAACTACGAGCAGTACTTC. It encodes CASSDETGTGNYEQYF.

In its sample, this clonotype was seen many times. The chain combines TRBV2 with TRBJ1-2; maybe TRBD1 (5 bases). Germline loops: CDR1 SNHLY, CDR2 FYNNEI. Trimming shortened V by 8 bases and J by 5 bases, and 12 bases separated the two germline ends. The CDR3 has 12 residues. This CDR3 is CASSRDFYGYTF. CDR3 DNA: TGTGCCAGCTCTCGGGACTTTTATGGCTACACCTTC.

This clonotype was observed many times. The chain employs TRBV6-5 and TRBJ2-5; 8 nucleotides agree with TRBD1. CDR1 and CDR2 (germline): MNHEY, SVGAGI. Trimming removed 5 bases from V and 4 bases from J; junction bases left unmatched: 9. The CDR3 sequence is 15 residues long. The CDR3 nucleotides read TGTGCCAGCAGTATCGGACAGGGCCGAGGAGAGACCCAGTACTTC. Translating gives CASSIGQGRGETQYF.

The chain combines TRBV16 with TRBJ1-3; no clear D gene. V dropped 0 bases and J dropped 0 bases, with 6 bases sitting between them. The CDR3 runs to 15 residues. Germline V CDR1 and CDR2: KGHSY, FQNENV. The chain's CDR3 is CASSQSISSGNTIYF. The CDR3 DNA sequence: TGTGCCAGCAGCCAATCGATCAGCTCTGGAAACACCATATATTTT.

This clonotype appeared many times. J is TRBJ2-5 and V is TRBV5-6, with TRBD2 identical over 10 bases. The J segment lost 4 bases and the V segment lost 4 bases, leaving 16 bases of the junction unmatched. CDR3 length: 18 residues. In germline, CDR1 is SGHDT, CDR2 YYEEEE. In nucleotides, the CDR3 is TGTGCCAGCAGCCCGGAATTGTCGGAGCGGGGGGGCCGAGAGACCCAGTACTTC. Residues: CASSPELSERGGRETQYF.

The chain joins TRBV7-2 to TRBJ2-4, with 8 bases lining up with TRBD2. The J call may be mistaken, given a closer DNA end match to TRBJ2-5. Germline V CDR1 and CDR2: SGHTA, FQGNSA. The CDR3 consists of 17 residues. DNA for the CDR3: TGTGCCAGCAGCCACCACGGGAGTAGCGGGGTTTCGGAGACCCAGTACTTC. This sequence encodes CASSHHGSSGVSETQYF.

This clonotype showed up just a few times. This chain joins TRBV20-1 and TRBJ1-1; D perhaps matches TRBD1 (5 bases). The CDR3 has 14 amino acids. Trimming stripped 3 bases from V and 0 bases from J, with 11 bases between. Germline CDR1 and CDR2: DFQATT and SNEGSKA (reference sequence). The CDR3 reads CSARLGPLNTEAFF. The CDR3 coding sequence is TGCAGTGCTAGGTTGGGACCGCTGAACACTGAAGCTTTCTTT.

The chain recombines TRBV5-1 with TRBJ2-1; D is perhaps TRBD2 (6 bases). Germline assignment: CDR1 SGHRS and CDR2 YFSETQ. The CDR3 covers 16 residues. Trimming removed 2 bases at V and 8 bases at J, with 20 bases between. CDR3 residues: CASSFGRERVVDEQFF. DNA for the CDR3: TGCGCCAGCAGCTTCGGACGGGAGCGAGTGGTAGATGAGCAGTTCTTC.

This clonotype was picked up many times. The rearrangement uses TRBV5-1 and TRBJ1-5; D call uncertain. Trimming removed 4 bases at V and 1 base at J, with 15 bases between. This CDR3 spans 16 amino acids. Germline V gene lookup returns CDR1 SGHRS and CDR2 YFSETQ. The CDR3 region has the DNA TGCGCCAGCAGCCTGGGTTGGAGCGGGAGCAATCAGCCCCAGCATTTT. Translating it yields CASSLGWSGSNQPQHF.

This clonotype was observed a handful of times. The germline gene is not matched at one end of the junction; a read error may be the cause. The rearrangement links TRBV7-2 to TRBJ1-2; TRBD1 aligns across 7 bases. Germline V gene sequence: CDR1 SGHTA, CDR2 FQGNSA. CDR3 length: 14 amino acids. The CDR3, as DNA: TGTGCCGGCAGCTTAGCCGGGGACAGCGGGGGCTACACCTTC. Translated: CAGSLAGDSGGYTF.

DNA of the CDR3: TGTGCCAGCAGCATGTTAGCGGGAGGGTGCAATGAGCAGTTCTTC. It is translated as CASSMLAGGCNEQFF. This chain connects TRBV21-1 to TRBJ2-1; no DNA check was done on the table's D call, TRBD2. TRBV21-1 is noted as a pseudogene. This CDR3 region has 15 residues.

This clonotype appeared many times. The chain couples TRBV5-1 to TRBJ2-1; D might be TRBD2 (5 bases). This CDR3 region has 15 residues. CDR1 and CDR2 from the germline V gene are SGHRS and YFSETQ. The germline V and J ends were trimmed by 0 bases and 9 bases, with 16 bases remaining between them. The CDR3 protein is CASSLGRARAGEQFF. CDR3 sequence (DNA): TGCGCCAGCAGCTTGGGTCGAGCCCGGGCGGGTGAGCAGTTCTTC.

Many counts were recorded for this clonotype. The chain couples TRBV25-1 to TRBJ2-7; D not certain. Germline V gene data show CDR1 as MGHDK and CDR2 as SYGVNS. The ends were cut back, 2 bases at V and 3 bases at J, with 8 bases in the middle. CDR3 length: 13 amino acids. This chain's CDR3 is CASSEDPIYEQYF. The CDR3 DNA follows: TGTGCCAGCAGTGAAGATCCGATCTACGAGCAGTACTTC.

The genes are TRBV20-1 and TRBJ2-7; D tentatively fits TRBD1 or TRBD2 (5 bases each). Per germline, CDR1 DFQATT and CDR2 SNEGSKA (reference sequence). Trimming cost V 5 bases and J 4 bases, with 9 bases left between them. The CDR3 extends over 11 amino acids. The CDR3 reads CSAGGRYEQYF. CDR3 nucleotides: TGCAGTGCTGGGGGTCGTTACGAGCAGTACTTC.

The chain combines TRBV6-5 with TRBJ2-2, with TRBD2 as a possible D gene (5 bases). Trimming removed 6 bases at V and 0 bases at J, with 14 bases between. Germline V gene lookup returns CDR1 MNHEY and CDR2 SVGAGI. The CDR3 spans 16 residues. Here the CDR3 reads CASSSPRGTNTGELFF. The DNA for the CDR3 is TGTGCCAGCAGCTCCCCTCGGGGTACGAACACCGGGGAGCTGTTTTTT.

Remarks on this clonotype: A much larger clone differs by one base, so this may be a read error. The chain couples TRBV15 to TRBJ1-5; D remains unclear. The CDR3 totals 14 residues. V dropped 5 bases and J dropped 3 bases, with 11 bases sitting between them. Per the germline V gene, CDR1 is LNHNV and CDR2 is YYDKDF (reference sequence). The CDR3 here is CATSGLPSNQPQHF. In DNA form, the CDR3 reads TGTGCCACCAGCGGACTCCCCTCCAATCAGCCCCAGCATTTT.

V is TRBV3-1 and J is TRBJ2-1, with D perhaps TRBD1 or TRBD2 (5 bases each). This CDR3 is built from 12 residues. The V end lost 5 bases, the J end lost 10 bases, and 12 bases lay between the germline ends. Germline V CDR1 and CDR2: LGHDT, YNNKEL (reference sequence). In DNA, the CDR3 is TGTGCCAGCAGCATTCCCGGGACGGAGCAGTTCTTC. As protein: CASSIPGTEQFF.

This clonotype was counted many times. The chain couples TRBV10-3 to TRBJ2-1; 11 bases align to TRBD2. J lost 0 bases, V lost 8 bases, and 6 bases had no gene match. CDR1 ENHRY and CDR2 SYGVKD come from the germline V gene. The CDR3 has 16 residues. The CDR3 spells CAIALAGASSYNEQFF. The CDR3 DNA reads as TGTGCCATCGCACTAGCGGGGGCCAGCTCCTACAATGAGCAGTTCTTC.

Of note for this clonotype: Since a much larger clone is just one base distant, this may be a read error. This rearrangement joins TRBV20-1 to TRBJ1-2, with a weak D call TRBD1 (6 bases). Germline V gives CDR1 DFQATT, CDR2 SNEGSKA (reference sequence). The CDR3 sequence is 15 residues long. V was shortened by 3 bases and J by 8 bases, with 22 bases between the two germline ends. This CDR3 reads CSASASGQLRGGYTF. DNA for the CDR3: TGCAGTGCTAGTGCCTCCGGACAGCTACGTGGCGGCTACACCTTC.

The gene calls are TRBV7-6 and TRBJ2-7; 8 nucleotides align to TRBD2. The CDR3 has 12 amino acids. Trimming at V came to 0 bases and at J to 11 bases, leaving 3 bases not matched to a gene. CDR1 is SGHVS and CDR2 is FNYEAQ in the germline V gene. The CDR3 spells CASSLASGTKYF. Here the CDR3 DNA reads TGTGCCAGCAGCTTAGCTAGCGGGACAAAGTACTTC.